This TCR beta chain is drawn from a study of metastatic and nonmetastatic thyroid tumors. CDR1 and CDR2 from the germline V gene are MNHEY and SVGEGT. The CDR3 totals 16 residues. Trimming left V 1 base short and J 10 bases short, with 20 bases between. This clone was observed at least ten times. TCRdb re-clonotyped the PCR reads through MiXCR. The data show approximately 69,000 clones, 14% seen once. Nobody among the patients had been given any treatment before thyroid surgery. The sequence derives from a male donor with papillary thyroid cancer or a benign thyroid nodule (not recorded which). Some clones in this sample may be carry-over from other donors' samples. Sequencing input: blood. The genes are TRBV6-2 or TRBV6-3 and TRBJ1-3, with D possibly TRBD1 on 5 matching bases. CDR3 in DNA: TGTGCCAGCAGTTACTTCGCCCGGGACGGCGAGTGGACCATATATTTT. Amino acid sequence: CASSYFARDGEWTIYF.